This entry describes one T cell receptor beta chain. What it binds is not known. The assay was immunoSEQ multiplex PCR, and TCRdb's table has in-frame clones only and misses some. The table lists some 90,000 clones, approximately 90% of them singletons. This sample was included in a study of graft-versus-host responses after intestinal transplantation. On the study more broadly: Isolated intestinal, liver-intestinal, or multivisceral transplants were what recipients had. The study gave all recipients anti-thymocyte globulin induction, then tacrolimus and steroids for about three years. Regarding the study as a whole: Investigators detected GvH clones in recipient marrow, with some emerging earlier in ileum or blood. Early HvG declines after transplant were associated with peak circulating GvH clone levels.

The CDR3 sequence is 17 residues long. Trimming took 5 bases from V and 8 from J, leaving 25 bases between them. In germline, CDR1 is MDHEN, CDR2 SYDVKM. The specimen was unstimulated CD8+ T cells sorted from spleen or lymph node cells, collected before transplant. This TCR was recovered from a human donor who was the organ donor for an intestinal transplant. The V and J genes are TRBV28 and TRBJ2-4; perhaps TRBD1 as D (6 bases). The CDR3 here is CASSPYGGTPDQDIQYF. Here the CDR3 DNA reads TGTGCCAGCAGTCCCTATGGTGGGACACCGGATCAAGACATTCAGTACTTC.